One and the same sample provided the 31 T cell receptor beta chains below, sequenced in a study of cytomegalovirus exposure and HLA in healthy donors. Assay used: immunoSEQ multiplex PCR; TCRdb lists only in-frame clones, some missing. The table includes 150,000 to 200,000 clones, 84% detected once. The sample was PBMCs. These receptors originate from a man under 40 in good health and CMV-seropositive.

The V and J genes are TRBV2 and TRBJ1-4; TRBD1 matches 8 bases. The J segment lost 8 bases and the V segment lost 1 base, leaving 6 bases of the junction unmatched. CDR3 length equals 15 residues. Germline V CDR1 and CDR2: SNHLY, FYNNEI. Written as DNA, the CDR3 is TGTGCCAGCAGTGAAGTAGGACAGGGAGGAGAAAAACTGTTTTTT. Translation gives CASSEVGQGGEKLFF.

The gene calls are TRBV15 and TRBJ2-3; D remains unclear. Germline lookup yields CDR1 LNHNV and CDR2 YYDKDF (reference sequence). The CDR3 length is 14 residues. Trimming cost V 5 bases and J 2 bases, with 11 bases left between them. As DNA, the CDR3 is TGTGCCACCAGCCGCCGACTGAACACAGATACGCAGTATTTT. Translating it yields CATSRRLNTDTQYF.

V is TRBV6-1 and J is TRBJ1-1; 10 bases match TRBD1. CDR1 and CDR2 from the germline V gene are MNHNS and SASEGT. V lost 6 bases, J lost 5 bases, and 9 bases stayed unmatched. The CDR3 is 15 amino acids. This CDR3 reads CASREGTGVWTEAFF. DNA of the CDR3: TGTGCCAGCAGGGAGGGGACAGGGGTCTGGACTGAAGCTTTCTTT.

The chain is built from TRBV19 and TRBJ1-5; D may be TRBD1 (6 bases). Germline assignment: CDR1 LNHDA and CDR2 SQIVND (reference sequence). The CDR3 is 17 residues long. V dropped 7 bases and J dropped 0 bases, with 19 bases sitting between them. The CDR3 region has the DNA TGTGCCAGTAACCAACGACGGGACACTTATAGCAATCAGCCCCAGCATTTT. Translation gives CASNQRRDTYSNQPQHF.

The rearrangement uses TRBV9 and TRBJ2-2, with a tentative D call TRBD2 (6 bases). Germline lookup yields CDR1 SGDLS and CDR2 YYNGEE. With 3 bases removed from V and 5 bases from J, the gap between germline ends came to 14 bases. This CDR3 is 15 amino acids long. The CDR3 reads CASSEDRRGTGELFF. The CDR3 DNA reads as TGTGCCAGCAGCGAGGACCGCCGGGGGACCGGGGAGCTGTTTTTT.

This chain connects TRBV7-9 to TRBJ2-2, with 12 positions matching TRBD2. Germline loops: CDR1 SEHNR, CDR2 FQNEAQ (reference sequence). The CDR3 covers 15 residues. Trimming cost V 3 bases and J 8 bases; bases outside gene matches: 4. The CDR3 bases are TGTGCCAGCAGCTTCGGACTAGCGGGACCTGGGGAGCTGTTTTTT. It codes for CASSFGLAGPGELFF.

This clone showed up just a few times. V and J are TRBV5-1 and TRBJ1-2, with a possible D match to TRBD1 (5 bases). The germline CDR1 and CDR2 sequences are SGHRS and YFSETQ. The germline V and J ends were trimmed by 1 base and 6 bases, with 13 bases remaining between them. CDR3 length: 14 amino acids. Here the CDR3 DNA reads TGCGCCAGCAGCTTGATGGGCAGGGAGGATGGCTACACCTTC. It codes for CASSLMGREDGYTF.

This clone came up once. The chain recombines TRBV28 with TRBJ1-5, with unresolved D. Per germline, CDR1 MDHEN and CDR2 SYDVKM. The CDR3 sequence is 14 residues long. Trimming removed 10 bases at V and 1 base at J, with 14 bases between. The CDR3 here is CATTRGGSNQPQHF. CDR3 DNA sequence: TGTGCCACCACTAGAGGAGGCAGCAATCAGCCCCAGCATTTT.

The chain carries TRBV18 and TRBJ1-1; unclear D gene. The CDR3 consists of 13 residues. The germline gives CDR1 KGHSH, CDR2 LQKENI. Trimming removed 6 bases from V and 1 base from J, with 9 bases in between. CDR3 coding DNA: TGTGCCAGCTCCGACGGAGGGAACACTGAAGCTTTCTTT. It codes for CASSDGGNTEAFF.

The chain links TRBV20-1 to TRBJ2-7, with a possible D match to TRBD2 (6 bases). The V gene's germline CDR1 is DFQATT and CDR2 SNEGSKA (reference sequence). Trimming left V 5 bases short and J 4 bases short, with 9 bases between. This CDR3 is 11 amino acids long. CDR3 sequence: CSASGTYEQYF. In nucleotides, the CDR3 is TGCAGTGCTTCCGGGACTTACGAGCAGTACTTC.

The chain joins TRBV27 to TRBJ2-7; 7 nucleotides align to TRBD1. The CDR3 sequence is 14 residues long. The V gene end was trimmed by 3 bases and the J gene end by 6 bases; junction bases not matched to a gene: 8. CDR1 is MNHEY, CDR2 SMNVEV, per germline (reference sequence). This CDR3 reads CASSLPDRASEQYF. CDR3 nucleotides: TGTGCCAGCAGTTTGCCCGACAGGGCTAGCGAGCAGTACTTC.

The CDR3 DNA follows: TGTGCCAGCTCACCACGGCAGCGGGATGTCTACGAGCAGTACTTC. Translating gives CASSPRQRDVYEQYF. This chain links TRBV18 with TRBJ2-7, with 7 bases identical to TRBD2. The CDR3 runs to 15 residues. Losses at the gene ends were 1 base for V and 3 bases for J; bases not matched to a gene: 6. CDR1 is KGHSH and CDR2 is LQKENI in the germline V gene.

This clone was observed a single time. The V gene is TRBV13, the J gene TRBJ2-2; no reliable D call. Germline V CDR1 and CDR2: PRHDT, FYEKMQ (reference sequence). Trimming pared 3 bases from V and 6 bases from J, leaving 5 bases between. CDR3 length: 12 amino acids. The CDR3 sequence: CASSFPAGELFF. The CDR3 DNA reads TGTGCCAGCAGCTTCCCTGCCGGGGAGCTGTTTTTT.

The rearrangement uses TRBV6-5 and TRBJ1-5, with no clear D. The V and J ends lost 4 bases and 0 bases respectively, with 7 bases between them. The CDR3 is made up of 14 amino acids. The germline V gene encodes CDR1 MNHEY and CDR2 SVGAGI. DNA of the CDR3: TGTGCCAGCAGTTCGAGGGATAGCAATCAGCCCCAGCATTTT. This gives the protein CASSSRDSNQPQHF.

The CDR3 DNA follows: TGTGCCAGCAGTTTCCAGGACAGGGTTAATCAGCCCCAGCATTTT. Protein sequence: CASSFQDRVNQPQHF. The V gene is TRBV28, the J gene TRBJ1-5, with 8 bases fitting TRBD1. This CDR3 spans 15 amino acids. The V gene end was trimmed by 3 bases and the J gene end by 4 bases; junction bases not matched to a gene: 5. The V gene's germline CDR1 is MDHEN and CDR2 SYDVKM.

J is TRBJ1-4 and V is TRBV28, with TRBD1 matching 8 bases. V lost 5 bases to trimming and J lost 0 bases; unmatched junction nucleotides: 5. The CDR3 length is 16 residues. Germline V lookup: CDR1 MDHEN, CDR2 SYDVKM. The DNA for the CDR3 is TGTGCCAGCAGTCCTCGGACAGGGCCAACTAATGAAAAACTGTTTTTT. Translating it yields CASSPRTGPTNEKLFF. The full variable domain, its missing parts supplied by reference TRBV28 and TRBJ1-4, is DVKVTQSSRYLVKRTGEKVFLECVQDMDHENMFWYRQDPGLGLRLIYFSYDVKMKEKGDIPEGYSVSREKKERFSLILESASTNQTSMYLCASSPRTGPTNEKLFFGSGTQLSVL.

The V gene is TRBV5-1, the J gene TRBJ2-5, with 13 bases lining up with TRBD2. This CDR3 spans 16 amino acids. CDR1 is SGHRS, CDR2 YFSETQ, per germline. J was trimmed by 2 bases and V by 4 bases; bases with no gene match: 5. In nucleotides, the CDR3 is TGCGCCAGCAGCGGGGGACTAGCGGGAAGGCAAGAGACCCAGTACTTC. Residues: CASSGGLAGRQETQYF.

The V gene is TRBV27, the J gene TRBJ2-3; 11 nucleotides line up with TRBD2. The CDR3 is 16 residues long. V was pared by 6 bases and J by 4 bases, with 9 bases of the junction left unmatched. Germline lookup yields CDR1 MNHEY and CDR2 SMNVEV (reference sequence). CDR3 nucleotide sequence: TGTGCCAGCAGATATCGACTAGCGGGGTTCTCAGATACGCAGTATTTT. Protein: CASRYRLAGFSDTQYF.

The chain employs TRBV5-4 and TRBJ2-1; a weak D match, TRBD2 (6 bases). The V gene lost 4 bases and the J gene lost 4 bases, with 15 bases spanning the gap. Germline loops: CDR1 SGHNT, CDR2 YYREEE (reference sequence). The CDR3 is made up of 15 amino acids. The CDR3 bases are TGTGCCAGCAGCCGTAGGGACTCCTCTTACAATGAGCAGTTCTTC. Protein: CASSRRDSSYNEQFF. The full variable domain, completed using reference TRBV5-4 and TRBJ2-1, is ETGVTQSPTHLIKTRGQQVTLRCSSQSGHNTVSWYQQALGQGPQFIFQYYREEENGRGNFPPRFSGLQFPNYSSELNVNALELDDSALYLCASSRRDSSYNEQFFGPGTRLTVL.

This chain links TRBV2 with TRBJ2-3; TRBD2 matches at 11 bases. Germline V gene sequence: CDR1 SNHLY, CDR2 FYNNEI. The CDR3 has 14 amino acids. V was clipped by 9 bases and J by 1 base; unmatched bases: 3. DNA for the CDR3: TGTGCCAGACTAGCGGGAGATCGCACAGATACGCAGTATTTT. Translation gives CARLAGDRTDTQYF.

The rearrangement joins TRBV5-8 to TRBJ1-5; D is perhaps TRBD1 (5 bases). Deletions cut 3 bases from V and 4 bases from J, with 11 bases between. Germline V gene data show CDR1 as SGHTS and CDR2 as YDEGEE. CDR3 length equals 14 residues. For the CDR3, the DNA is TGTGCCAGCAGCTGGGACTCAGAAAATCAGCCCCAGCATTTT. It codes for CASSWDSENQPQHF.

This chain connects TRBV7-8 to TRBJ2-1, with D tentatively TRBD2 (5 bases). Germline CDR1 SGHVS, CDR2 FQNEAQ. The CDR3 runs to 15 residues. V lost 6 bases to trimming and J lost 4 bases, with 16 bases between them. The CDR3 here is CASSTTAARYNEQFF. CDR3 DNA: TGTGCCAGCAGTACAACAGCGGCTCGATACAATGAGCAGTTCTTC.

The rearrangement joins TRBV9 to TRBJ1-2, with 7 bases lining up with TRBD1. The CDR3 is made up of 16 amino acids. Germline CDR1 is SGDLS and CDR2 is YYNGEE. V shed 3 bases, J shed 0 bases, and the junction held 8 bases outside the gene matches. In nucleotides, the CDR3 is TGTGCCAGCAGCGCCCCCCAGGGGGATACTAACTATGGCTACACCTTC. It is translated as CASSAPQGDTNYGYTF.

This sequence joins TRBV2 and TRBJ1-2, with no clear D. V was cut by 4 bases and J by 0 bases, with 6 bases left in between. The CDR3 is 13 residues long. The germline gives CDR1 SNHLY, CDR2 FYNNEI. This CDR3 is CASSGGANYGYTF. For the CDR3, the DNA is TGTGCCAGCAGTGGCGGAGCTAACTATGGCTACACCTTC.

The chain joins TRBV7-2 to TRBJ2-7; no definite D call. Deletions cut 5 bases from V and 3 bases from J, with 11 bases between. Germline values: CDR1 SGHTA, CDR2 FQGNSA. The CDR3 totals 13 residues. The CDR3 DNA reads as TGTGCCAGCAGCCCCTCTATCCGCTACGAGCAGTACTTC. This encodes CASSPSIRYEQYF.

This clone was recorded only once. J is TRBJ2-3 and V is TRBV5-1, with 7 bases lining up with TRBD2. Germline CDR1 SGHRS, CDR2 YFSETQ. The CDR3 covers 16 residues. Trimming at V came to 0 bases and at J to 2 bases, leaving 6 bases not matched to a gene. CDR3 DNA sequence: TGCGCCAGCAGCTTGGGACTAGCACCCCACACAGATACGCAGTATTTT. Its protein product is CASSLGLAPHTDTQYF.

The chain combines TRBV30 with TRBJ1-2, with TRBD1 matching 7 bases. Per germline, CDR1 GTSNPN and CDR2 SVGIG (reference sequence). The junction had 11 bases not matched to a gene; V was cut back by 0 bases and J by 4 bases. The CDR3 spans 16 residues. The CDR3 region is CAWSVVGTGDPYGYTF. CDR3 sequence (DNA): TGTGCCTGGAGTGTAGTCGGCACAGGGGACCCCTATGGCTACACCTTC.

The CDR3 reads CASRKTGSPNTEAFF. In DNA form, the CDR3 reads TGTGCCAGCAGAAAAACAGGGTCCCCGAACACTGAAGCTTTCTTT. The genes are TRBV7-9 and TRBJ1-1, with D possibly matching TRBD1 (6 bases). The CDR3 extends over 15 amino acids. The germline V and J ends were trimmed by 6 bases and 1 base, with 15 bases remaining between them. Germline values: CDR1 SEHNR, CDR2 FQNEAQ (reference sequence).

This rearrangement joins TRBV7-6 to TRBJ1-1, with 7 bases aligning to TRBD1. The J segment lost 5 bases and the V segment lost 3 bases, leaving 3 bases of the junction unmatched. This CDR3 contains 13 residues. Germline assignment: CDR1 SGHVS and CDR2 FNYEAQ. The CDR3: CASSFQQGTEAFF. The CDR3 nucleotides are TGTGCCAGCAGCTTCCAACAGGGGACTGAAGCTTTCTTT.

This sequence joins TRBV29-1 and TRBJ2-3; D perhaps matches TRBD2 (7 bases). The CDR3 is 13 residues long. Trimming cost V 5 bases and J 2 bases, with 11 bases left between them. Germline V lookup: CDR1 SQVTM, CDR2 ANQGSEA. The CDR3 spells CSVIRGATDTQYF. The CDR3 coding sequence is TGCAGCGTTATTCGGGGGGCCACAGATACGCAGTATTTT.

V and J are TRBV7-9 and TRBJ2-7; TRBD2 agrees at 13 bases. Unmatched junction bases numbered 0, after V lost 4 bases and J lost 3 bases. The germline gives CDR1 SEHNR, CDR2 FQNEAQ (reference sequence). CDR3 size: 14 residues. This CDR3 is CASSWTSGSYEQYF. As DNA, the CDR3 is TGTGCCAGCAGCTGGACTAGCGGGAGCTACGAGCAGTACTTC.